This is a list of T cell receptor beta chains from one sample in a study of cytomegalovirus exposure and HLA in healthy donors. The protocol was immunoSEQ multiplex PCR, while the TCRdb copy is restricted to in-frame clones and leaves out a portion. The sample lists 200,000 or so clones, around 83% occurring once. The sample consisted of PBMCs. These receptors originate from a girl aged 5-17 years in good health and CMV-seronegative. The CDR3 runs from the conserved cysteine through the conserved F or W. D genes are given only for firm matches. Size is omitted from some rows. Given values are once, few, many or a class for expanded clones.

TRBV19,NA,TRBD1,CASIFSGTGGRAFF
TRBV28,NA,NA,CASSEPTHGYTF
TRBV6-1,NA,TRBD1,CASSASGQGLGSPLHF
TRBV6-5,few,TRBD1,CATRRTGGDEQYF
TRBV6-4,NA,NA,CASSTGSPGGYTF
TRBV5-1,NA,TRBD2,CASSPGLAGSIAIDF
TRBV21-1,NA,NA,CASSKVGTGSNQPQHF
TRBV5-8,few,TRBD1,CASSLGTDRPNQPQHF
TRBV9,NA,TRBD1,CASSAFGTGNYGYTF
TRBV10-3,NA,TRBD1,CAIGLQGVNSPLHF
TRBV7-2,few,NA,CASSPEGGNTEAFF
TRBV5-4,NA,TRBD2,CASSQSGRNEQFF
TRBV27,NA,NA,CASSLSAGGVLSNQPQHF
TRBV2,NA,NA,CASNGGADHEQYF
TRBV5-1,NA,NA,CASSLLALVSDRRNTIYF
TRBV6-8,NA,NA,CASSYSRDTGTKNTGELFF
TRBV7-9,NA,NA,CASSPLGGPLEEQYF
TRBV11-2,once,NA,CASSLRAGTSTGELFF
TRBV28,NA,NA,CASSITDTQYF
TRBV2,NA,NA,CASRRTTQETQYF
TRBV2,NA,NA,CASSYSSYEQYF
TRBV28,NA,NA,CASSLGQTYGYTF
TRBV11-2,NA,NA,CASSLGESGSTDTQYF
TRBV5-1,NA,NA,CASSLGGGETQYF
TRBV7-9,NA,TRBD2,CASSSSGGHTDTQYF
TRBV10-1,NA,NA,CASSERAGLPYEQYF
TRBV5-5,NA,NA,CASSLFRQDYGYTF
TRBV18,NA,TRBD2,CASSPPGTSGGNEQFF
TRBV19,few,NA,CASRRTNEMEQYF